This T cell receptor (beta chain) was recorded in a study of T cells in Graves' hyperthyroidism and ophthalmopathy. The CDR3 has 16 residues. V was clipped by 5 bases and J by 9 bases; unmatched bases: 13. Germline CDR1 is MNHNS and CDR2 is SASEGT. This clonotype was recorded many times. Amplified TCR beta CDR3 regions came from RNA transcripts. The HTBI primer set drove a first-round RT-PCR of the TCR CDR3. TCRdb used MiXCR to reprocess the multiplex PCR reads, holding one entry per CDR3 protein. The sample lists 250,000 or so distinct CDR3 sequences; over 15% were seen once. The TCR comes from a woman under 30 with Graves' ophthalmopathy. The sequencing input was blood. The chain links TRBV6-1 to TRBJ2-1; 10 nucleotides align to TRBD1. This chain's CDR3 is CASSPRDRGLSSEQFF. In nucleotides, the CDR3 is TGTGCCAGCAGTCCCCGGGACAGGGGTTTGTCGAGTGAGCAGTTCTTC.